This T cell receptor (beta chain) was sequenced during a study of blood T cell repertoires in COVID-19. Study as a whole: The analysed material was cDNA or gDNA that came from T cells, B-cell-depleted T cells, or PBMCs.

The CDR3 runs 15 residues. J was trimmed by 0 bases and V by 7 bases; bases with no gene match: 6. CDR1 and CDR2 (germline): MNHEY, SMNVEV (reference sequence). Under the authors' procedure: It was from reference gene primer amplification that nucleated cell counts were estimated. TCRdb's copy holds only in-frame clones and misses some; the assay was immunoSEQ multiplex PCR. V, J and clone size are those of that table, while D and trimming were read from the DNA. The table lists 30,000 or so clones, about 89% of them singletons. The sample consisted of peripheral blood. The chain joins TRBV27 to TRBJ2-7; 10 bases align to TRBD2. This receptor was obtained from a human donor with active COVID-19. The donor label of this sample is uncertain. Here the CDR3 reads CASNLAGGSSYEQYF. CDR3 DNA sequence: TGTGCCAGCAACTTAGCGGGGGGCAGCTCCTACGAGCAGTACTTC.